This T cell receptor (beta chain) is from a study of T-cell reconstitution after alpha-beta-depleted transplantation in children (dated by TCRdb to 2016 to 2017). Background on the whole study: Using TCR repertoire profiling, the study quantitatively followed how T-cell immune reconstitution unfolded in children after TCRalphabeta/CD19-depleted allogeneic hematopoietic cell transplantation. Study-level results and caveats: The apparently early recovery of alphabetaT-cell counts about two months after transplant reportedly depended on only several hundred rapidly expanded clones that came from non-depleted graft cells. Hyperexpanded clone frequencies declined over subsequent months; after one year, T-cell counts and TCRbeta diversity were mostly attributed to newly produced T cells. The high TCRbeta diversity at day 60 in some patients was ascribed to recipient T cells and intrathymic progenitors that had survived conditioning.

The sample's treatment or condition label, decoded: allogeneic hematopoietic cell transplantation with graft depleted of TCRalphabeta T cells and CD19 B cells. The children who served as transplant recipients had been given grafts of TCRalphabeta/CD19-depleted allogeneic hematopoietic cells. To prepare the library, PCR was applied. TCRdb records Illumina HiSeq 2500 as the sequencer. TCR libraries were prepared with molecular barcoding, using unique molecular identifiers to normalize TCRbeta repertoire quantification. Using fastp at Q25 and MiXCR, TCRdb reprocessed the public reads and kept productive beta chains. For every CDR3 protein sequence, its rows merge into one entry that carries the most common genes and DNA. Counted in this sample were approximately 300,000 distinct CDR3 sequences; almost 8% of them appeared once. About 9.1% of the sample is held by the ten biggest clonotypes. Turning to this clonotype: Its binding antigen is unknown. The record has no base qualities; no much larger clone is one base away.

The sequence was collected from a female patient aged 2-10 years who had a stem cell transplant for Fanconi anemia, so the T cells may come from the graft donor. The sequencing here drew on peripheral blood, taken 360 days after TCRalphabeta/CD19-depleted stem cell transplant.

The encoded CDR3 is CASSGLVPRGTF. The sequenced DNA is TGTGCCAGCAGTGGACTTGTCCCGAGGGGGACCTTC. The sequence is built from TRBV2 and TRBJ1-2; perhaps TRBD1 is the D gene, with 6 bases matching. Between the V and J ends, shortened by 4 bases and 14 bases respectively, the junction contains 17 bases. Based on the germline V gene, the CDR1 and CDR2 sequences are SNHLY and FYNNEI. The CDR3 goes from the cysteine to the phenylalanine over 12 residues. Left in the record is the CDR3 DNA by itself, 36 bases read in frame from the first base.